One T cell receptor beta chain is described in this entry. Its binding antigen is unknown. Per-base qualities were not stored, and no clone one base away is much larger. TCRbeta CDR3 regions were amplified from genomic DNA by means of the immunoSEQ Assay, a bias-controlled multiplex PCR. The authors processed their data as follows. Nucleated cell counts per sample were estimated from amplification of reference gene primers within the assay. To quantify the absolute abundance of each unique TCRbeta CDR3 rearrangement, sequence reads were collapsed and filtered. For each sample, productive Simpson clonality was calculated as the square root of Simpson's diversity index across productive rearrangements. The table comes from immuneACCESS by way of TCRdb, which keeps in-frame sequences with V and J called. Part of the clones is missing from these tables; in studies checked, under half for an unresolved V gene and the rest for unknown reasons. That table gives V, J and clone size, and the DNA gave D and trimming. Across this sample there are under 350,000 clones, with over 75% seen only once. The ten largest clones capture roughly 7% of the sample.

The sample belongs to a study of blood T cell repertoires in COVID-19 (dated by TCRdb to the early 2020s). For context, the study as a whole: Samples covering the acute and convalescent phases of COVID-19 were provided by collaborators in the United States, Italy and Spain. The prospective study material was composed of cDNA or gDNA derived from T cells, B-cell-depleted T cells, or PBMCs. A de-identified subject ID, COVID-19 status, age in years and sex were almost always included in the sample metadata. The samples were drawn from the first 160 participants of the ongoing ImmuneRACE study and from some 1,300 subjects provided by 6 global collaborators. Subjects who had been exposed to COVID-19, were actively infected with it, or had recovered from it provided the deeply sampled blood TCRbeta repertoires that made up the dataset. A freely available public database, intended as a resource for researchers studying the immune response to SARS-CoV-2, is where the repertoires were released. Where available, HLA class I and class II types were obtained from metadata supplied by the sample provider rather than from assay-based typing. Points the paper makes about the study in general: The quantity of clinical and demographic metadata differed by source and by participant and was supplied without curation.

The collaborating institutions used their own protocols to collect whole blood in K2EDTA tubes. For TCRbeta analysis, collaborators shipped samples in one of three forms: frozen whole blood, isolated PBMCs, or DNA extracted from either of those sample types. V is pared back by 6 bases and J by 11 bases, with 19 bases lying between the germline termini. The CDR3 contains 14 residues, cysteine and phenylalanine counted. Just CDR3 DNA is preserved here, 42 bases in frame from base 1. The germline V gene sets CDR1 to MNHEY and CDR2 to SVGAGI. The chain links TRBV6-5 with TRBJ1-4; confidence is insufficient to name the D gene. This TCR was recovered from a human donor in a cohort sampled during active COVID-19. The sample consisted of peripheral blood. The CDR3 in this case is CASRPRVDYGKLFF. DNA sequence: TGTGCCAGCAGACCCCGGGTCGACTACGGGAAACTGTTTTTT.